The source of this T cell receptor (beta chain) is a study of T cell repertoires in Merkel cell carcinoma (dated by TCRdb to between 2018 and 2020). The study in broad terms: Patients with prior intralesional immunotherapy or systemic immune checkpoint blockade before the biopsy were excluded. MCPyV-specific clonotypes were first defined by tetramer sorting, cloning and paired TCR sequencing of expanded tumor-infiltrating lymphocytes. To be included, a participant needed a diagnosis of MCPyV-positive Merkel cell carcinoma and tumor-infiltrating lymphocytes that had been successfully expanded in vitro.

Here is what the overall study found, with its caveats: The study did not examine normal tissue biopsies.

Biopsy-confirmed MCPyV-positive Merkel cell carcinoma was present in the study subjects, and positive serum antibodies to T-antigen were found in every subject. Six or seven adjacent 10-micron frozen tumor sections were used for genomic DNA extraction without cell sorting or culture. About 5 x 5 x 5 mm of tumor biopsy tissue was frozen in optimal cutting temperature compound. The presence of abundant Merkel cell carcinoma and infiltrating cells in the frozen biopsy was confirmed on hematoxylin and eosin scout sections. The V and J ends are trimmed by 0 bases and 8 bases, leaving 4 bases between them. From cysteine to phenylalanine, the CDR3 is 11 amino acids long. Just CDR3 DNA is preserved here, 33 bases in frame from base 1. The germline V gene specifies LGHNA as CDR1 and YNFKEQ as CDR2. About this clone: No antigen is known for it. No base quality information exists; no much larger clone differs at one position.

The immunoSEQ assay was used for TRB CDR3 sequencing and data processing of tumor genomic DNA. TCRdb took this table from immuneACCESS and kept in-frame rearrangements with V and J called. Such tables lack part of the clones; where checked against another copy, unresolved V genes explain under half of the gap, and the rest is unexplained. The sample table lists 15,000 or so clones, 76% of them with a count of one. More than 15% of the sample is in the top ten clones. The TCR was taken from an adult with Merkel cell carcinoma. Sequencing input: tumor tissue. Here the chain combines TRBV4-2 and TRBJ1-1, with the identity of the D gene unclear. The encoded CDR3 is CASSQEREAFF. The DNA is as follows: TGTGCCAGCAGCCAAGAGAGGGAAGCTTTCTTT.